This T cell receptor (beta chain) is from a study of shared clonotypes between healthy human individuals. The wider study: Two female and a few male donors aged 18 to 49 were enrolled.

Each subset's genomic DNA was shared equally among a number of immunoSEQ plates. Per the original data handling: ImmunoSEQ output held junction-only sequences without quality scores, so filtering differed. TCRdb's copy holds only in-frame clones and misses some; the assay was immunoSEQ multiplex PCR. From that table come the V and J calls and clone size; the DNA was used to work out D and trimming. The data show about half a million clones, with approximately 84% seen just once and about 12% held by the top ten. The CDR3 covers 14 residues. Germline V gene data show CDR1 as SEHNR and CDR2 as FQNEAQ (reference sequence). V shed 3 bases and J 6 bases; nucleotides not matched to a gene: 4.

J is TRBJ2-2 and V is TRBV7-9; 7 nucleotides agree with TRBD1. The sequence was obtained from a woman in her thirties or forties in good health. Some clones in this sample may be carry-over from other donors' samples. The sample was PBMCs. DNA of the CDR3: TGTGCCAGCAGCTTGACCGACAGGGCCGGGGAGCTGTTTTTT. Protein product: CASSLTDRAGELFF. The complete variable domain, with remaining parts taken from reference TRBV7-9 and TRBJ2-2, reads DTGVSQNPRHKITKRGQNVTFRCDPISEHNRLYWYRQTLGQGPEFLTYFQNEAQLEKSRLLSDRFSAERPKGSFSTLEIQRTEQGDSAMYLCASSLTDRAGELFFGEGSRLTVL.